This T cell receptor (beta chain) was captured in a study of radiotherapy plus CTLA-4 blockade in lung cancer. A word on this clone: What it binds is unknown.

Study-level findings and limits: Radiotherapy with ipilimumab was followed by blood expansion of tumor-derived clones.

This CDR3 comprises 15 residues. With 2 bases removed from V and 9 bases from J, the gap between germline ends came to 14 bases. Germline-derived CDR1 and CDR2 are MDHEN and SYDVKM. Sequencing used immunoSEQ multiplex PCR; TCRdb keeps in-frame clones, though not all of them. The profile shows about 31,000 clones, 70% to 85% of them singletons. Ipilimumab-mediated CTLA-4 blockade plus focal radiation was given to patients having chemo-refractory metastatic non-small-cell lung cancer. The rearrangement joins TRBV28 to TRBJ1-6; D remains unclear. This receptor was taken from a human donor with non-small cell lung cancer who had stable disease on radiotherapy plus ipilimumab. The sample consisted of peripheral blood, taken from a patient treated with radiotherapy plus ipilimumab. DNA of the CDR3: TGTGCCAGCAGTTTAGGGTCGTATATAGGTTCACCCCTCCACTTT. It encodes CASSLGSYIGSPLHF.